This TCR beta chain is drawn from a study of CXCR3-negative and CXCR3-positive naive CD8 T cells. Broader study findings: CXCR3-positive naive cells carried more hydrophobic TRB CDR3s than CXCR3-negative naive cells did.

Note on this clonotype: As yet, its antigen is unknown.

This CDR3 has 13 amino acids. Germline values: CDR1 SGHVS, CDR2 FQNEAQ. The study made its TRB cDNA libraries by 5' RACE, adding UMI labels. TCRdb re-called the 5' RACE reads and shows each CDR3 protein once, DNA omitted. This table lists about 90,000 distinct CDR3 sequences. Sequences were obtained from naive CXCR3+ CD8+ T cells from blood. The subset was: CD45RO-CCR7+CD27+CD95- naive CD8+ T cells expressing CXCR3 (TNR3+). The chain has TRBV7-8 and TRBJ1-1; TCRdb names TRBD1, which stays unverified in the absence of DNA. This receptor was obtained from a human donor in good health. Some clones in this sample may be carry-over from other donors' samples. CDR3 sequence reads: CASRQIGGSEAFF. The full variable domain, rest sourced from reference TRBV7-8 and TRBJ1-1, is GAGVSQSPRYKVAKRGQDVALRCDPISGHVSLFWYQQALGQGPEFLTYFQNEAQLDKSGLPSDRFFAERPEGSVSTLKIQRTQQEDSAVYLCASRQIGGSEAFFGQGTRLTVV.